Sequencing of this T cell receptor beta chain was carried out in a study of cytomegalovirus exposure and HLA in healthy donors. Findings and limits, study-wide: In an earlier analysis, about 87% or about 30%: the productive usage of most TCR beta V segments. An ancestry cluster, one associated with Asian ancestry, reportedly showed fewer N-insertions than the approximately 650-donor mean in a later analysis. CMV antigen specificity was confirmed in vitro for a few CMV-associated chains.

60 Vbeta and 13 Jbeta primers were used in PCR. Sequenced by immunoSEQ multiplex PCR; TCRdb stores in-frame clones only, minus some. The sample records about 180,000 clones, 75% to 85% being singletons. A remark on this clone: Antigen: not known.

The CDR3 length is 14 residues. Germline V gives CDR1 MDHEN, CDR2 SYDVKM. With 2 bases removed from V and 0 bases from J, the gap between germline ends came to 8 bases. The chain couples TRBV28 to TRBJ2-7; D ambiguous. This sequence originates from a woman under 40 in good health and CMV-seropositive. Material: PBMCs. As DNA, the CDR3 is TGTGCCAGCAGTTTAGGGCAGATCTCCTACGAGCAGTACTTC. It codes for CASSLGQISYEQYF.